Each of the 29 T cell receptor beta chains below was sequenced from the same sample in a study of OX40 agonist ivuxolimab in advanced cancers. Measured with immunoSEQ multiplex PCR; TCRdb has only the in-frame clones, and not every one. The sample yields fewer than 100,000 clones, roughly 80% seen once. The sequences come from CD4+ or CD8+ T cells sorted from blood, collected in a trial of the OX40 agonist ivuxolimab. Every receptor here comes from an adult with an advanced solid tumor such as melanoma, head and neck, liver or kidney cancer.

This clone has just a few counts. The CDR3 DNA sequence: TGTGCCAGCACCCCCTATGCTGGAATTAACTATGGCTACACCTTC. Translation gives CASTPYAGINYGYTF. The rearrangement links TRBV6-4 to TRBJ1-2; D unresolved. CDR1 is MRHNA, CDR2 SNTAGT, per germline. There are 15 residues in the CDR3. V lost 7 bases to trimming and J lost 1 base, with 16 bases between them.

V is TRBV19 and J is TRBJ1-5; possible D gene TRBD1, 6 bases. V lost 6 bases and J 3 bases, leaving 12 bases between the germline ends. Per germline, CDR1 LNHDA and CDR2 SQIVND (reference sequence). The CDR3 runs to 14 residues. CDR3 bases: TGTGCCAGTAGCCTCCGGACAGACAATCAGCCCCAGCATTTT. Translated, it gives CASSLRTDNQPQHF.

The chain joins TRBV6-6 to TRBJ1-5; 8 bases match TRBD1. Per the germline V gene, CDR1 is MNHNY and CDR2 is SVGAGI (reference sequence). This CDR3 contains 14 residues. The junction had 8 bases not matched to a gene; V was cut back by 6 bases and J by 7 bases. The CDR3 coding sequence is TGTGCCAGCAGCCCTGACAGGGGTGGGCAGCCCCAGCATTTT. Translation: CASSPDRGGQPQHF.

The V and J genes are TRBV20-1 and TRBJ1-1; D is unresolved. Germline values: CDR1 DFQATT, CDR2 SNEGSKA (reference sequence). The CDR3 spans 11 residues. The V end lost 4 bases, the J end lost 5 bases, and 8 bases lay between the germline ends. The CDR3 loop reads CSATPGTEAFF. Written as DNA, the CDR3 is TGCAGTGCTACCCCGGGGACTGAAGCTTTCTTT.

The gene calls are TRBV6-5 and TRBJ2-2, with D perhaps matching TRBD2 (7 bases). Trimming stripped 2 bases from V and 5 bases from J, with 12 bases between. Germline V lookup: CDR1 MNHEY, CDR2 SVGAGI. The CDR3 totals 15 residues. The CDR3 region is CASSYVAGATGELFF. For the CDR3, the DNA is TGTGCCAGCAGTTACGTCGCGGGGGCTACCGGGGAGCTGTTTTTT.

This chain connects TRBV18 to TRBJ1-1; D remains ambiguous. Germline CDR1 reads KGHSH; CDR2 reads LQKENI. This CDR3 contains 15 residues. Trimming removed 0 bases at V and 1 base at J, with 9 bases between. The chain's CDR3 is CASSPPSTENTEAFF. The CDR3 DNA reads as TGTGCCAGCTCACCACCGTCAACGGAGAACACTGAAGCTTTCTTT.

This chain uses TRBV5-4 with TRBJ2-7, with 11 bases identical to TRBD2. Germline-derived CDR1 and CDR2 are SGHNT and YYREEE (reference sequence). The CDR3 length is 16 residues. The trim removed 5 bases at V and 0 bases at J, leaving 7 bases unmatched. The CDR3 sequence: CASRHGLAGFSYEQYF. The CDR3 DNA is TGTGCCAGCAGACACGGACTAGCGGGCTTCTCCTACGAGCAGTACTTC.

V gene TRBV18 combines with J gene TRBJ2-1; TRBD2 might be the D (5 bases). This CDR3 contains 12 residues. Trimming left V 6 bases short and J 8 bases short, with 11 bases between. Germline V gene sequence: CDR1 KGHSH, CDR2 LQKENI. CDR3 sequence: CASSPGVDEQFF. The CDR3 DNA reads TGTGCCAGCTCCCCCGGGGTCGATGAGCAGTTCTTC.

This chain joins TRBV7-3 and TRBJ2-5, with D tentatively TRBD1 (6 bases). CDR1 and CDR2 (germline): SGHTA, FQGTGA. The V end lost 3 bases, the J end lost 1 base, and 9 bases lay between the germline ends. CDR3 length: 14 residues. CDR3 in amino acids: CASSLGQPQETQYF. The CDR3 DNA reads as TGTGCCAGCAGCTTGGGACAACCCCAAGAGACCCAGTACTTC.

The chain uses TRBV19 and TRBJ1-2, with TRBD1 matching 7 bases. The CDR3 length is 16 residues. With 1 base clipped from V and 2 bases from J, the junction kept 7 bases outside the gene matches. In germline, CDR1 is LNHDA, CDR2 SQIVND (reference sequence). CDR3 coding DNA: TGTGCCAGTAGTATAGGGTCCGGGACAGTCAACTATGGCTACACCTTC. Protein product: CASSIGSGTVNYGYTF.

This clone was picked up one time. The J gene is TRBJ2-1, the V gene TRBV7-2, with D possibly being TRBD1 (6 bases). The CDR3 runs 15 residues. Trimming shortened V by 5 bases and J by 4 bases, and 15 bases separated the two germline ends. Looked up from germline, CDR1 is SGHTA and CDR2 is FQGNSA. The CDR3: CASSPRAQGYNEQFF. The CDR3 region has the DNA TGTGCCAGCAGCCCTAGGGCCCAGGGGTACAATGAGCAGTTCTTC.

The chain has TRBV5-5 and TRBJ2-7, with 8 bases identical to TRBD1. This CDR3 region has 15 residues. Losses at the gene ends were 0 bases for V and 4 bases for J; bases not matched to a gene: 6. Germline V gene data show CDR1 as SGHKS and CDR2 as YYEKEE (reference sequence). The CDR3 coding sequence is TGTGCCAGCAGCTTGGCCCCAGGGGGCGCGTACGAGCAGTACGTC. Encoded protein: CASSLAPGGAYEQYV.

The chain links TRBV7-2 to TRBJ2-1; 11 nucleotides align to TRBD2. V lost 6 bases to trimming and J lost 5 bases; unmatched junction nucleotides: 15. The CDR3 runs to 18 residues. CDR1 and CDR2 from the germline V gene are SGHTA and FQGNSA. The CDR3, as DNA: TGTGCCAGCAGTTGGACCCGCCTGGGACTAGCGGAGAACAATGAGCAGTTCTTC. It translates to CASSWTRLGLAENNEQFF.

The CDR3 region is CSVVKRNAPSYNEQFF. Written as DNA, the CDR3 is TGCAGCGTAGTCAAACGGAACGCCCCGTCCTACAATGAGCAGTTCTTC. The chain uses TRBV29-1 and TRBJ2-1; D remains unclear. V was pared by 6 bases and J by 1 base, with 19 bases between. This CDR3 comprises 16 residues. The germline CDR1 and CDR2 sequences are SQVTM and ANQGSEA.

This sequence joins TRBV4-1 and TRBJ2-7; 9 nucleotides match TRBD1. V lost 3 bases to trimming and J lost 6 bases; unmatched junction nucleotides: 9. The length of the CDR3 is 15 residues. The germline V gene has CDR1 MGHRA and CDR2 YSYEKL. The CDR3 loop is CASSQGTGYLPEQYF. CDR3 DNA: TGCGCCAGCAGCCAGGGGACAGGGTATCTACCCGAGCAGTACTTC.

V usage is TRBV5-1 and J usage is TRBJ2-1; 7 bases map to TRBD2. J gave up 6 bases and V 1 base, and 16 bases lay outside the gene matches. Per germline, CDR1 SGHRS and CDR2 YFSETQ. CDR3 size: 18 residues. The CDR3 protein is CASSLLERMAGRANEQFF. The CDR3 DNA reads TGCGCCAGCAGCTTGTTAGAACGGATGGCAGGGAGGGCCAATGAGCAGTTCTTC.

The rearrangement joins TRBV6-5 to TRBJ2-2; 9 bases line up with TRBD2. J gave up 3 bases and V 9 bases, and 5 bases lay outside the gene matches. The CDR3 extends over 14 amino acids. Germline values: CDR1 MNHEY, CDR2 SVGAGI. The CDR3 DNA sequence: TGTGCCAGTAGCGGGAGATGGGACACCGGGGAGCTGTTTTTT. Its translation is CASSGRWDTGELFF.

The chain combines TRBV5-1 with TRBJ2-1, with TRBD2 identical over 8 bases. Germline CDR1 is SGHRS and CDR2 is YFSETQ. J was trimmed by 6 bases and V by 0 bases; bases with no gene match: 8. The CDR3 is 16 amino acids. CDR3 nucleotides: TGCGCCAGCAGCTTGGACCCAGCGGGAGTTGGCAATGAGCAGTTCTTC. Its translation: CASSLDPAGVGNEQFF.

The V call is TRBV9, the J call TRBJ2-2, with 7 bases identical to TRBD2. J gave up 3 bases and V 5 bases, and 4 bases lay outside the gene matches. The CDR3 length is 14 residues. The germline CDR1 and CDR2 sequences are SGDLS and YYNGEE. CDR3 amino acids: CASRSGTDTGELFF. In DNA form, the CDR3 reads TGTGCCAGCAGGAGCGGGACCGACACCGGGGAGCTGTTTTTT.

This clone was found once. This rearrangement joins TRBV19 to TRBJ1-5; TRBD1 aligns across 9 bases. CDR1 and CDR2 from the germline V gene are LNHDA and SQIVND (reference sequence). V lost 5 bases and J lost 6; bases outside the gene matches: 14. CDR3 length equals 17 residues. The CDR3 reads CASSPEGGQGPGQPQHF. CDR3 nucleotides: TGTGCCAGTAGTCCCGAAGGGGGACAGGGCCCAGGTCAGCCCCAGCATTTT.

The CDR3 spells CASSSRTSGSNEQFF. The CDR3 DNA sequence: TGTGCCAGCAGCTCCAGAACTAGCGGGAGCAATGAGCAGTTCTTC. This chain joins TRBV7-3 and TRBJ2-1; 11 positions agree with TRBD2. Germline lookup yields CDR1 SGHTA and CDR2 FQGTGA. V gave up 4 bases and J gave up 6 bases; unmatched junction bases: 5. The CDR3 totals 15 residues.

This rearrangement joins TRBV7-3 to TRBJ2-3; the D is unclear. This CDR3 has 13 amino acids. Germline CDR1 is SGHTA and CDR2 is FQGTGA. Trimming cost V 2 bases and J 1 base, with 4 bases left between them. The CDR3 DNA sequence: TGTGCCAGCAGCTTAGAGGGCACAGATACGCAGTATTTT. Translation: CASSLEGTDTQYF.

The chain uses TRBV9 and TRBJ2-2; 8 nucleotides agree with TRBD1. The CDR3 extends over 16 amino acids. Germline V CDR1 and CDR2: SGDLS, YYNGEE. Trimming at V came to 0 bases and at J to 4 bases, leaving 5 bases not matched to a gene. This chain's CDR3 is CASSVGGQAFTGELFF. In DNA, the CDR3 is TGTGCCAGCAGCGTAGGGGGACAGGCCTTCACCGGGGAGCTGTTTTTT.

The J gene is TRBJ1-1, the V gene TRBV5-1; TRBD1 might be the D (5 bases). V dropped 5 bases and J dropped 1 base, with 9 bases sitting between them. The CDR3 runs to 13 residues. Germline-derived CDR1 and CDR2 are SGHRS and YFSETQ. CDR3 nucleotide sequence: TGCGCCAGCAGGGGGGGTTGGAACACTGAAGCTTTCTTT. Its translation is CASRGGWNTEAFF.

The V gene is TRBV28, the J gene TRBJ1-4; a weak D match, TRBD1 (5 bases). Trimming left V 6 bases short and J 1 base short, with 9 bases between. The length of the CDR3 is 14 residues. The V gene's germline CDR1 is MDHEN and CDR2 SYDVKM. In DNA, the CDR3 is TGTGCCAGCAGGGACGGGGGAACTAATGAAAAACTGTTTTTT. It translates to CASRDGGTNEKLFF. Complete variable domain (other parts from reference TRBV28 and TRBJ1-4): DVKVTQSSRYLVKRTGEKVFLECVQDMDHENMFWYRQDPGLGLRLIYFSYDVKMKEKGDIPEGYSVSREKKERFSLILESASTNQTSMYLCASRDGGTNEKLFFGSGTQLSVL.

This clone was recorded only once. The chain joins TRBV19 to TRBJ1-1, with a possible D match to TRBD1 (5 bases). The CDR3 runs 14 residues. Deletions cut 7 bases from V and 1 base from J, with 13 bases between. Germline V CDR1 and CDR2: LNHDA, SQIVND (reference sequence). The CDR3 spells CASMPGRENTEAFF. The CDR3 nucleotides are TGTGCCAGTATGCCGGGACGTGAGAACACTGAAGCTTTCTTT.

The J gene is TRBJ1-4, the V gene TRBV5-8; D gene ambiguous. Germline V gene sequence: CDR1 SGHTS, CDR2 YDEGEE. This CDR3 region has 14 residues. Trimming pared 0 bases from V and 4 bases from J, leaving 7 bases between. This chain's CDR3 is CASSLGRINEKLFF. CDR3 sequence (DNA): TGTGCCAGCAGCTTGGGGAGGATTAATGAAAAACTGTTTTTT.

The CDR3 bases are TGTGCCAGCAGCTTAGTCCCCGGCGGCCTTGATGGCTACACCTTC. This encodes CASSLVPGGLDGYTF. The V and J genes are TRBV7-3 and TRBJ1-2, with D unresolved. CDR3 length: 15 residues. Deletions cut 2 bases from V and 6 bases from J, with 16 bases between. Germline CDR1 and CDR2: SGHTA and FQGTGA.

The rearrangement links TRBV27 to TRBJ1-2; 9 positions agree with TRBD1. The CDR3 has 15 residues. Unmatched junction bases numbered 10, after V lost 5 bases and J lost 6 bases. Looked up from germline, CDR1 is MNHEY and CDR2 is SMNVEV (reference sequence). CDR3 residues: CASSPQQGASNGYTF. The CDR3 DNA is TGTGCCAGCAGTCCGCAACAGGGGGCGTCGAATGGCTACACCTTC.